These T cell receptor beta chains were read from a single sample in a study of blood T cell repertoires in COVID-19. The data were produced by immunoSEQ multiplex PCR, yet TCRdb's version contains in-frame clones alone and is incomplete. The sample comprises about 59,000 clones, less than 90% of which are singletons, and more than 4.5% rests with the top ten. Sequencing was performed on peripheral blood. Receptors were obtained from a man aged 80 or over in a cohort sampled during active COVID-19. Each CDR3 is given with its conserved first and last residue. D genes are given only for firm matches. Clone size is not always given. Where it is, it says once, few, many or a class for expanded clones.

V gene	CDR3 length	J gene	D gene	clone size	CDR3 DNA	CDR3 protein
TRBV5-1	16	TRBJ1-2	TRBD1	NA	TGCGCCAGCAGCTTCTCGGGACAGGGGGCGTCGGGTGGCTACACCTTC	CASSFSGQGASGGYTF
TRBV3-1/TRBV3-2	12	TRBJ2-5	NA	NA	TGTGCCAGCAGCCGATTCAGGGAGACCCAGTACTTC	CASSRFRETQYF
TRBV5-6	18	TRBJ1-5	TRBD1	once	TGTGCCAGCAGCTTGTCACGACAGGGCGGGTATAGCAATCAGCCCCAGCATTTT	CASSLSRQGGYSNQPQHF
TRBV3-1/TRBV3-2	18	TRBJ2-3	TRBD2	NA	TGTGCCAGCAGCCAAAGCTCCGGGACTAGCGGGACACCAGATACGCAGTATTTT	CASSQSSGTSGTPDTQYF
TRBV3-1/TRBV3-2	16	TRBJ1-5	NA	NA	TGTGCCAGCGCGACCTGGGAGGGGGATAGCAATCAGCCCCAGCATTTT	CASATWEGDSNQPQHF
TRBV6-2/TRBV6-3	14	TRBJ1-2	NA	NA	TGTGCCAGCAGTTACTCGGGGGGTAACTATGGCTACACCTTC	CASSYSGGNYGYTF
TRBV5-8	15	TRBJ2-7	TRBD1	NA	TGTGCCAGCAGCTTGTCCGGGACAGCCACCTACGAGCAGTACTTC	CASSLSGTATYEQYF
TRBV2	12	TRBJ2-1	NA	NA	TGTGCCAGCAGTGGGGAGGTCAATGAGCAGTTCTTC	CASSGEVNEQFF
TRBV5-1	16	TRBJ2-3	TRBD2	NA	TGCGCCAGCAGCTTGGTCAGCGGGGGACCCACAGATACGCAGTATTTT	CASSLVSGGPTDTQYF
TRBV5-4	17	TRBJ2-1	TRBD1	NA	TGTGCCAGCAGCTTGGAATACAGGGGTAGTTCCTACAATGAGCAGTTCTTC	CASSLEYRGSSYNEQFF
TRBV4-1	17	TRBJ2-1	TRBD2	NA	TGCGCCAGCAGCCAGGCTAGCGGGAGGTCGACCTACAATGAGCAGTTCTTC	CASSQASGRSTYNEQFF
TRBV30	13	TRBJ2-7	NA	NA	TGTGCCTGGAGTGGTGAAAGGGAGGACGAGCAGTACTTC	CAWSGEREDEQYF
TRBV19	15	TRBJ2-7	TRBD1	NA	TGTGCCAGTAGTTCCTCAGAACAGGGGTTATACGAGCAGTACTTC	CASSSSEQGLYEQYF
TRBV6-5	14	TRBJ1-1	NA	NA	TGTGCCAGCAGTTACTCCGGAGGTTTCGGCGAAGCTTTCTTT	CASSYSGGFGEAFF
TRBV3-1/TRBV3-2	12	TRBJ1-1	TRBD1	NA	TGTGCCAGCAGCCACGGGACAGCTGAAGCTTTCTTT	CASSHGTAEAFF
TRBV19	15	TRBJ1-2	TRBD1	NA	TGTGCCAGTACGGACAGGGAAGCTTTTAACTATGGCTACACCTTC	CASTDREAFNYGYTF
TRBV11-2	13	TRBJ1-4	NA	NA	TGTGCCAGCAGCTTATCGTTAGATGAAAAACTGTTTTTT	CASSLSLDEKLFF
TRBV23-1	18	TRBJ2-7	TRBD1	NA	TGCGCCAGCAGTCAGGTACTCGGGACAGCTTTGAACTCCTACGAGCAGTACTTC	CASSQVLGTALNSYEQYF